Reported below is one T cell receptor (beta chain). No antigen is known for it. There are no base qualities to consult, and no much larger clone falls within one base. The data stem from a study of T cells in Graves' hyperthyroidism and ophthalmopathy (dated by TCRdb to between 2018 and 2021). Some background on the complete study: Peripheral blood samples were taken at the time of initial diagnosis, prior to any treatment. TCR V-J signatures able to tell the groups apart were searched for in a discovery cohort of 100 or so patients, of whom more than 40 had Graves' ophthalmopathy and around 58 had stable Graves' hyperthyroidism. Prospective prediction of ophthalmopathy was tested in an independent validation cohort consisting of some 18 hyperthyroidism patients and 17 patients who later progressed to ophthalmopathy. The 75 to 100 discovery patients were randomly split 7:3 into training and test sets. In more than 5 Graves' hyperthyroidism patients, the study also compared T-cell repertoires from thyroid tissue with T-cell repertoires from blood. After blood sampling, hyperthyroidism patients were treated with methimazole at a starting dose of 30 mg daily, and ophthalmopathy patients were treated with high-dose intravenous methylprednisolone. The paper describes TCR Vbeta CDR3 sequencing of around 130 peripheral blood samples, made up of around 41 ophthalmopathy patients, roughly 80 hyperthyroidism patients and roughly 17 progressor patients.

The study at large found these results: A model built on a 13 V-J signature distinguished ophthalmopathy from stable hyperthyroidism, reaching 87.88% sensitivity and around 81% specificity in cross-validation and 80%/75% in testing. No statistical method was used to set the sample size in advance, and investigators knew the group allocation. In validation, the model predicted progression to ophthalmopathy a median of about 5.9 months before onset, with approximately 71% sensitivity and almost 75% specificity. Most expanded thyroid clonotypes (frequency above 0.001) were also found in blood, which suggests that blood repertoires may mirror thyroid immune responses.

The TCR beta CDR3 regions were amplified from RNA transcripts. For the first round of RT-PCR on the TCR CDR3, the HTBI primer set was used together with the Qiagen OneStep RT-PCR kit. Libraries were constructed in a second round of multiplex PCR, after which size selection and purification were carried out. The libraries were sequenced on an Illumina HiSeq2000 using paired-end 100 bp reads. The published analysis was carried out like this. SOAPnuke was used to process the raw data, with reads discarded if the reads contained adapters or uncalled bases, had a mean Phred below 15, or lacked an exact constant-primer or identifier match. High-quality paired reads were merged with COPE v1.2.5, and unique nucleotide sequences were defined as clonotypes. Clonotypes were aligned to IMGT TRBV, TRBD and TRBJ reference segments using MiTCR v1.1. The analysis was restricted to V-J combinations with a frequency above 0.0001, which together covered around 99% of the repertoires. The TCS score was defined as the ratio of F50 (clonal expansion) to E x V (chaos), calculated using BLOSUM62-based TCRdist between CDR3 peptides within each V-J. Welch's t-statistics and random forest reduced around 520 V-J features to 13, which were used in a naive Bayes classifier (R e1071). The public reads were reprocessed in TCRdb via fastp at Q25 and MiXCR, keeping in-frame beta chains. Records with the same CDR3 protein are collapsed into one entry carrying the most frequent genes and DNA. It is TCRdb's table, rather than the study itself, that gives the V and J calls and clone size. Recorded for this sample are about 480,000 distinct CDR3 sequences; approximately 25% of them occurred a single time. Of the sample, 10% to 12% is held by the ten largest clones.

Ophthalmopathy patients had moderately to severely active disease, with a Clinical Activity Score of 3 or more, a NOSPECS grade of 4 or more, and a disease duration of less than 3 months. Exclusion was applied to patients with uncontrolled infections, other autoimmune diseases, pregnancy or lactation. Diagnoses were established on the basis of clinical symptoms, serum thyroxine and TRAb, thyroid ultrasound, and orbital computed tomography. Ficoll-Paque density gradient centrifugation was used to isolate PBMCs from 10 ml of fresh peripheral blood. Total RNA was extracted using Trizol reagent, and RNA quality was assessed on an Agilent 2100 Bioanalyzer. The sample was blood. The sequence was collected from a woman between 25 and 40 years old with Graves' ophthalmopathy.

The sequenced DNA: TGTGCCACCTTGGACAGGGGGCACACTGAAGCTTTCTTT. This sequence encodes CATLDRGHTEAFF. Recombination connected TRBV15 to TRBJ1-1; TRBD1 matches 11 bases in the middle. The CDR3 numbers 13 residues from cysteine through phenylalanine. Kept here is only the CDR3 DNA, which spans 39 bases and is read in frame from base 1. Germline trimming: 8 bases from V, 3 bases from J; junction bases outside gene matches: 2. In the germline V gene (reference sequence), CDR1 corresponds to LNHNV and CDR2 to YYDKDF.